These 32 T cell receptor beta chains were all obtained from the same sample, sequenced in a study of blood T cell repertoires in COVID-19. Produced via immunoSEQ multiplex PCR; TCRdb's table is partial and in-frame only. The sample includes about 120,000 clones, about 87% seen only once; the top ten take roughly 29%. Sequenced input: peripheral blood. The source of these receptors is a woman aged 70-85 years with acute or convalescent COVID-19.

The CDR3 protein is CASSLGFGSGGDEQFF. As DNA, the CDR3 is TGTGCCAGCAGTTTGGGGTTCGGTAGCGGGGGCGATGAGCAGTTCTTC. The V call is TRBV28, the J call TRBJ2-1; 9 nucleotides align to TRBD2. The CDR3 is 16 amino acids. Unmatched junction bases numbered 11, after V lost 3 bases and J lost 8 bases. Germline CDR1 MDHEN, CDR2 SYDVKM.

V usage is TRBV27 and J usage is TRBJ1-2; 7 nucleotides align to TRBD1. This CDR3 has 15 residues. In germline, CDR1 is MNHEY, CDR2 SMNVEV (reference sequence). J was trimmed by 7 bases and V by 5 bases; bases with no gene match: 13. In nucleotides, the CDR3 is TGTGCCAGCAGTCCCCGGGGACAGTCTTTTAGTGGCTACACCTTC. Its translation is CASSPRGQSFSGYTF.

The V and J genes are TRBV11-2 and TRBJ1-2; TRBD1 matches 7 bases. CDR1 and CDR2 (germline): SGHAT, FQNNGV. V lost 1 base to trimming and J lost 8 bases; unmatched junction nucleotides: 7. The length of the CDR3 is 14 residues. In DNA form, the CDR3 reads TGTGCCAGCAGCTTAGGGCGACAGGGCGAAGGCTACACCTTC. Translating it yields CASSLGRQGEGYTF.

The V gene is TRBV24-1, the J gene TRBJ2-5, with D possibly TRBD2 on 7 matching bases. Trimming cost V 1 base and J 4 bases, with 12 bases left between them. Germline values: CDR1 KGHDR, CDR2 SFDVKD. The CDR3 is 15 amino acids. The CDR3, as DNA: TGTGCCACCAGTGATTTCCCAGGGGAGGGAGAGACCCAGTACTTC. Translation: CATSDFPGEGETQYF.

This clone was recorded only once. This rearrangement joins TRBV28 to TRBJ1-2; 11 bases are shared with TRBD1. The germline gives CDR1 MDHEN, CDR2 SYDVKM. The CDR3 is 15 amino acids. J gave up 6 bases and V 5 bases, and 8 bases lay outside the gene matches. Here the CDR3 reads CASSTQGQGADGYTF. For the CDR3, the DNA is TGTGCCAGCAGTACACAAGGACAGGGGGCTGATGGCTACACCTTC.

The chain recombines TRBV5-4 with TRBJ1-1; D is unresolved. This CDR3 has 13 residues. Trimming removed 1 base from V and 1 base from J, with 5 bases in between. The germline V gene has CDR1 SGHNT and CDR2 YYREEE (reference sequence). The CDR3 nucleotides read TGTGCCAGCAGCTTGTCAGAGAACACTGAAGCTTTCTTT. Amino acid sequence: CASSLSENTEAFF.

In nucleotides, the CDR3 is TGTGCCAGCAGTCAGGGGAATCAAAAACTGTTTTTT. Its translation is CASSQGNQKLFF. This chain joins TRBV12-3 or TRBV12-4 and TRBJ1-4; TRBD1 might be the D (6 bases). V was trimmed by 5 bases and J by 9 bases, leaving 10 bases between them. The CDR3 sequence is 12 residues long.

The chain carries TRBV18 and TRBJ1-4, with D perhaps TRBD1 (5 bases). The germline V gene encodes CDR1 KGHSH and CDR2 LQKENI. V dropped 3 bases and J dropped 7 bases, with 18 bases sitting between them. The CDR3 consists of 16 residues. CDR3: CASSPGHPGGGEKLFF. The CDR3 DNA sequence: TGTGCCAGCTCACCCGGACATCCCGGCGGGGGTGAAAAACTGTTTTTT.

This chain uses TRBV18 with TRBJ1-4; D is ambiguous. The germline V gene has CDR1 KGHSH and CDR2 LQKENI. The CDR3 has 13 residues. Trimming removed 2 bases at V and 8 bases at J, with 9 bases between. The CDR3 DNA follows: TGTGCCAGCTCACCAACAGTCGAAGAAAAACTGTTTTTT. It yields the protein CASSPTVEEKLFF.

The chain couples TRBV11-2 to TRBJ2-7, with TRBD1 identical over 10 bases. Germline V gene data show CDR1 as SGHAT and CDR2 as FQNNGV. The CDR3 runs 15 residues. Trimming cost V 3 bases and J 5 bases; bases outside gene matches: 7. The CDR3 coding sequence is TGTGCCAGCAGCTTCGGGGACAGGGGTCTCGACGAGCAGTACTTC. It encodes CASSFGDRGLDEQYF.

CDR3 nucleotide sequence: TGTGCCAGTAGTATGGGGGCGGGGGGCACAGATACGCAGTATTTT. This gives the protein CASSMGAGGTDTQYF. The chain combines TRBV19 with TRBJ2-3; weak D call: TRBD2 (7 bases). The CDR3 totals 15 residues. V was pared by 3 bases and J by 1 base, with 11 bases between. Germline-derived CDR1 and CDR2 are LNHDA and SQIVND (reference sequence).

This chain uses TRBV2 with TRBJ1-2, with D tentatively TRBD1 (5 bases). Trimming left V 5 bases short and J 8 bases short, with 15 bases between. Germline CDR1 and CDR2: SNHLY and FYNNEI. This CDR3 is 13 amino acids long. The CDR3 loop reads CASSFDRTSGYTF. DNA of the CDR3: TGTGCCAGCAGTTTTGACAGAACCTCCGGCTACACCTTC. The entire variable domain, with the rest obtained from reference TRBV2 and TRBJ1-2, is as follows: EPEVTQTPSHQVTQMGQEVILRCVPISNHLYFYWYRQILGQKVEFLVSFYNNEISEKSEIFDDQFSVERPDGSNFTLKIRSTKLEDSAMYFCASSFDRTSGYTFGSGTRLTVV.

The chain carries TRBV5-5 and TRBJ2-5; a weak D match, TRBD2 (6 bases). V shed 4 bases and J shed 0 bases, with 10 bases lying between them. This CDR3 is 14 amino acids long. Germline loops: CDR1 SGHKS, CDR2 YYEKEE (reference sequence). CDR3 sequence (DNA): TGTGCCAGCAGCGCGAGGACTAACCAAGAGACCCAGTACTTC. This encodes CASSARTNQETQYF.

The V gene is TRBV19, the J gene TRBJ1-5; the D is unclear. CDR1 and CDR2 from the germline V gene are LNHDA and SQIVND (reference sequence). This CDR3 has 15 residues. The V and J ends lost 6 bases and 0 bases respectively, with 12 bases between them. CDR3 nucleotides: TGTGCCAGTAGAACCGGGAGCCTTAGCAATCAGCCCCAGCATTTT. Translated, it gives CASRTGSLSNQPQHF. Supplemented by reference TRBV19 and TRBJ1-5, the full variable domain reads DGGITQSPKYLFRKEGQNVTLSCEQNLNHDAMYWYRQDPGQGLRLIYYSQIVNDFQKGDIAEGYSVSREKKESFPLTVTSAQKNPTAFYLCASRTGSLSNQPQHFGDGTRLSIL.

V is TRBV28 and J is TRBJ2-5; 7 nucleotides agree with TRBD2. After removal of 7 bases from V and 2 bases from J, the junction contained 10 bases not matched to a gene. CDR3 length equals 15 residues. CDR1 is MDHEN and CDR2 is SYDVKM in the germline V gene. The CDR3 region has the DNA TGTGCCAGCACCTTGGGGGGGAGAGTGCAAGAGACCCAGTACTTC. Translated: CASTLGGRVQETQYF.

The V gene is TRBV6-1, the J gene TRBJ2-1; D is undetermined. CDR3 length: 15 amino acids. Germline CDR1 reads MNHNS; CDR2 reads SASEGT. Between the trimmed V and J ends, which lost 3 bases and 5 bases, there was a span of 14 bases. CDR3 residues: CASSEFVLRDNEQFF. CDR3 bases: TGTGCCAGCAGTGAGTTTGTACTAAGAGACAATGAGCAGTTCTTC.

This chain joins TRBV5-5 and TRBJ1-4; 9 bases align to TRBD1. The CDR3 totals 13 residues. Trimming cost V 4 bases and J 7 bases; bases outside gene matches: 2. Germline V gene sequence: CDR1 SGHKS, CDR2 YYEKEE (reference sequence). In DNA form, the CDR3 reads TGTGCCAGCAGCGGACAGGGGAGTGAAAAACTGTTTTTT. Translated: CASSGQGSEKLFF.

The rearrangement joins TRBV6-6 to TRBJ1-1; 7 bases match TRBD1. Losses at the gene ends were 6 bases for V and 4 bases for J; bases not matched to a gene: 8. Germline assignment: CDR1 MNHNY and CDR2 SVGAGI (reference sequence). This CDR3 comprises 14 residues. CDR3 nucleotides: TGTGCCAGCAGACGAACCCAGGGGGTCACTGAAGCTTTCTTT. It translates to CASRRTQGVTEAFF.

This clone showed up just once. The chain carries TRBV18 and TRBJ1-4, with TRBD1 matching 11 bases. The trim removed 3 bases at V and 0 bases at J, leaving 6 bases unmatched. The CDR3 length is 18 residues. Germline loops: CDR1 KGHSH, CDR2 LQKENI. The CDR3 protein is CASSPRGQGAATNEKLFF. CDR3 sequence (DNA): TGTGCCAGCTCACCCCGCGGACAGGGGGCTGCAACTAATGAAAAACTGTTTTTT.

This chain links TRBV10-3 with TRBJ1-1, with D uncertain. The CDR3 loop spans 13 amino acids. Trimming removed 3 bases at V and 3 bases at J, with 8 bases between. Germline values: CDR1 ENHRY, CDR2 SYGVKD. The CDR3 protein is CAISDTMDTEAFF. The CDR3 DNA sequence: TGTGCCATCAGTGATACTATGGACACTGAAGCTTTCTTT.

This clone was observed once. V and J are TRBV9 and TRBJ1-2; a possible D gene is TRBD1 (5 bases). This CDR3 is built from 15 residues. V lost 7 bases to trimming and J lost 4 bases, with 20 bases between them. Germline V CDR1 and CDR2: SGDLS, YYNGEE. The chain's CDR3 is CASSRIAGGSYGYTF. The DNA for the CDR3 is TGTGCCAGCTCCCGGATAGCGGGGGGAAGCTATGGCTACACCTTC.

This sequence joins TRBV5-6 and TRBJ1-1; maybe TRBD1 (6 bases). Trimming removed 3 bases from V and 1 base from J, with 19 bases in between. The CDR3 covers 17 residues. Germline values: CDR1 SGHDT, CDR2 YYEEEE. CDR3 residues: CASSSVPRGAWNTEAFF. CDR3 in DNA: TGTGCCAGCAGCTCCGTTCCTCGGGGGGCCTGGAACACTGAAGCTTTCTTT.

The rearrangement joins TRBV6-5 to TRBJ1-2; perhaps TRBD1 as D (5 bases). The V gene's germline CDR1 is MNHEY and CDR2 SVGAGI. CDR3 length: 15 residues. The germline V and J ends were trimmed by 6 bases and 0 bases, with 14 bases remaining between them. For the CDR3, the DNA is TGTGCCAGCAGCCGTGGGACTGTACCTAACTATGGCTACACCTTC. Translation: CASSRGTVPNYGYTF.

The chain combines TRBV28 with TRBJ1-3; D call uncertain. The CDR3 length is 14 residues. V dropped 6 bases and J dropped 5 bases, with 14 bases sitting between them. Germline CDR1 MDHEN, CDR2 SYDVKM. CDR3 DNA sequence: TGTGCCAGCAGCGGAGGAGTATATCGAAACACCATATATTTT. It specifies CASSGGVYRNTIYF.

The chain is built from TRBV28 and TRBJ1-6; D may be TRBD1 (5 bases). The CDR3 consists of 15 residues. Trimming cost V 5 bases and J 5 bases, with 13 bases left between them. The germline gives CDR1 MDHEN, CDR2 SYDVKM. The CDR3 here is CASSAAGGDNSPLHF. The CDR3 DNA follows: TGTGCCAGCAGTGCCGCCGGGGGGGATAATTCACCCCTCCACTTT.

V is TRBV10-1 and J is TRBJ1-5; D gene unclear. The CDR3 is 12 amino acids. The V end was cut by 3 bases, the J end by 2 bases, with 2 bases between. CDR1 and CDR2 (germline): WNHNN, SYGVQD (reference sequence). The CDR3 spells CASSDGNQPQHF. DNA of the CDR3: TGCGCCAGCAGTGACGGCAATCAGCCCCAGCATTTT.

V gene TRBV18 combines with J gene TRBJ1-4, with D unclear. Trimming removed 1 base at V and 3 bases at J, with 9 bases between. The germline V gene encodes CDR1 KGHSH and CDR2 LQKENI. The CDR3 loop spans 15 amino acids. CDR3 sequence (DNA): TGTGCCAGCTCACCACTGCAGGAACCTAATGAAAAACTGTTTTTT. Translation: CASSPLQEPNEKLFF.

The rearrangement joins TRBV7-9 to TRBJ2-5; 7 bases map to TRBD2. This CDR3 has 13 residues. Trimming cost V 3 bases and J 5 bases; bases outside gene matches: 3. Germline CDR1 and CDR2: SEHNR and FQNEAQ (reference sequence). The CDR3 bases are TGTGCCAGCAGCTTGGCGGGGGACGAGACCCAGTACTTC. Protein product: CASSLAGDETQYF.

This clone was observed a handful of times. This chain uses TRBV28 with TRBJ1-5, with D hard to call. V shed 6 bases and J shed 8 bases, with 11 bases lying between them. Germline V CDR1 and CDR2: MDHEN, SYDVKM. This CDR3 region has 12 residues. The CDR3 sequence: CASRSDMEPQHF. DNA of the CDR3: TGTGCCAGCAGGTCCGACATGGAGCCCCAGCATTTT. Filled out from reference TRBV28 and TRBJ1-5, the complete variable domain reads DVKVTQSSRYLVKRTGEKVFLECVQDMDHENMFWYRQDPGLGLRLIYFSYDVKMKEKGDIPEGYSVSREKKERFSLILESASTNQTSMYLCASRSDMEPQHFGDGTRLSIL.

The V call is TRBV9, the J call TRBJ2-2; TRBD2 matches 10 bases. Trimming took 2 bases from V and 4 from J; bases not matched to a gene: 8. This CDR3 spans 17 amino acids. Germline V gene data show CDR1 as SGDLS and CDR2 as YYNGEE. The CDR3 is CASSVSIAGGLTGELFF. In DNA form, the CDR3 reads TGTGCCAGCAGCGTTTCAATAGCGGGGGGACTCACCGGGGAGCTGTTTTTT.

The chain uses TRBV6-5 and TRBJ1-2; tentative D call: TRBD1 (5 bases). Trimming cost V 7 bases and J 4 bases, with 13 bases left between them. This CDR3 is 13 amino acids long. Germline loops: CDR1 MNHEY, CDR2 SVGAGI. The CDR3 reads CASKGDRFYGYTF. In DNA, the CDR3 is TGTGCCAGCAAAGGGGATCGTTTCTATGGCTACACCTTC.

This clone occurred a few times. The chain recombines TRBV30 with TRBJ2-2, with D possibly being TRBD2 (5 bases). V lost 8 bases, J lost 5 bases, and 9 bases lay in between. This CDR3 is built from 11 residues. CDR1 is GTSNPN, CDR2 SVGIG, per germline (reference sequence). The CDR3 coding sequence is TGTGCCCGGGGTCGGACCGGGGAGCTGTTTTTT. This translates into CARGRTGELFF. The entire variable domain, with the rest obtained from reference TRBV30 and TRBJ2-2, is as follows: SQTIHQWPATLVQPVGSPLSLECTVEGTSNPNLYWYRQAAGRGLQLLFYSVGIGQISSEVPQNLSASRPQDRQFILSSKKLLLSDSGFYLCARGRTGELFFGEGSRLTVL.